The rows below give T cell receptor beta chains drawn from one sample of a study of Ad26.COV2.S vaccination and SARS-CoV-2 variants. Sequenced by immunoSEQ multiplex PCR; TCRdb stores in-frame clones only, minus some. The sample yields more than 300,000 clones, approximately 90% seen once. The specimen was peripheral blood, collected in a trial of Ad26.COV2.S vaccine versus placebo. The receptors derive from a person aged 18-60 years who received the Ad26.COV2.S COVID-19 vaccine or a placebo. The CDR3 runs from the conserved cysteine through the conserved F or W. Each record gives: clone size, V gene, J gene, D gene, CDR3 DNA, CDR3 protein. The D gene is left open where the match is weak. Size values are once, few and many counts, or a class for expanded clones, and some rows have none.

.	TRBV18	TRBJ1-1	TRBD1	TGTGCCAGCTCACCGACAGGGACCATTGAAGCTTTCTTT	CASSPTGTIEAFF
few	TRBV11-1	TRBJ2-3	TRBD2	TGTGCCAGCAGCTTAAAGTTCGGGGGGGACGCAGATACGCAGTATTTT	CASSLKFGGDADTQYF
once	TRBV7-9	TRBJ2-5	TRBD1	TGTGCCAGCAGCCCGGGGACAGGAGGTGTGCAAGAGACCCAGTACTTC	CASSPGTGGVQETQYF
.	TRBV19	TRBJ1-2	.	TGTGCCAGTAGCTTCTTACAGGGACCCTATGGCTACACCTTC	CASSFLQGPYGYTF
.	TRBV14	TRBJ2-1	TRBD2	TGTGCCAGCAGCCAAGTAAGCGGGGGGTCATCTGAACAGTTCTTC	CASSQVSGGSSEQFF
.	TRBV6-6	TRBJ1-2	TRBD1	TGTGCCAGCAGTTACGCGGGACAGCTAGTTAACTATGGCTACACCTTC	CASSYAGQLVNYGYTF
.	TRBV6-2/TRBV6-3	TRBJ1-2	.	TGTGCCAGCAGTTACTCGATTCCAGGTGACTATGGCTACACCTTC	CASSYSIPGDYGYTF
.	TRBV18	TRBJ2-1	.	TGTGCCAGCTCACCATACACGTTGCAGTTCTTC	CASSPYTLQFF
.	TRBV12-3/TRBV12-4	TRBJ1-2	.	TGTGCCAGCAGTTTGAGTAACTTATATGGCTACACCTTC	CASSLSNLYGYTF
few	TRBV27	TRBJ1-2	.	TGTGCCAGCAGTACCCTGGGCCGGGGCGATGGCTACACCTTC	CASSTLGRGDGYTF
.	TRBV19	TRBJ2-3	.	TGTGCCAGTAGACAGGTTAGCACAGATACGCAGTATTTT	CASRQVSTDTQYF
.	TRBV3-1/TRBV3-2	TRBJ1-3	.	TGTGCCAGCAGCCCCGACTCCTCTGGAAACACCATATATTTT	CASSPDSSGNTIYF
.	TRBV2	TRBJ1-5	TRBD1	TGTGCCAGCAGTGGGACAGGGATTAGCAATCAGCCCCAGCATTTT	CASSGTGISNQPQHF
.	TRBV4-1	TRBJ1-6	.	TGCGCCAGCAGCCCTGAACTAAATCAGGGGTCCACCAATTCACCCCTCCACTTT	CASSPELNQGSTNSPLHF
.	TRBV30	TRBJ2-3	TRBD1	TGTGCCTGGAGTGTGTGGCAGGGGGCCTACGCGCAGTATTTT	CAWSVWQGAYAQYF
.	TRBV27	TRBJ1-5	.	TGTGCCAGCAGTTTAGCTGGAAATCAGCCCCAGCATTTT	CASSLAGNQPQHF
.	TRBV5-6	TRBJ1-1	TRBD1	TGTGCCAGCAGCTTGAGGTACAGGGGGATGAACACTGAAGCTTTCTTT	CASSLRYRGMNTEAFF
.	TRBV24-1	TRBJ2-3	TRBD2	TGTGCCACCAGTGATTTGCCTGGGCAGGGAGGGATGGGGGATACGCAGTATTTT	CATSDLPGQGGMGDTQYF
.	TRBV28	TRBJ2-7	TRBD2	TGTGCCAGTTCCGGGACTACTGGGACCTACGAGCAGTACTTC	CASSGTTGTYEQYF
.	TRBV28	TRBJ2-1	TRBD2	TGTGCCAGCGCTAGCGGAGACAATGAGCAGTTCTTC	CASASGDNEQFF
.	TRBV19	TRBJ2-6	.	TGTGCCAGTAGTCCCCGGGTTGGGGCCAACGTCCTGACTTTC	CASSPRVGANVLTF
.	TRBV9	TRBJ1-6	.	TGTGCCAGCAGCCCCACCGGGGGCGATAATTCACCCCTCCACTTT	CASSPTGGDNSPLHF
.	TRBV10-1	TRBJ2-3	.	TGCGCCAGCAGTGTAGACGACAGGATAGATACGCAGTATTTT	CASSVDDRIDTQYF
.	TRBV28	TRBJ1-5	.	TGTGCCAGCAGTCGAGGTGATTTAAAGGGGGGTCAGCCCCAGCATTTT	CASSRGDLKGGQPQHF
.	TRBV15	TRBJ1-2	.	TGTGCCACCAGCAGAGACAGGGAAGGCCAGGTTAATCCCACCTTC	CATSRDREGQVNPTF
.	TRBV12-3/TRBV12-4	TRBJ1-1	.	TGTGCCAGCAGTAATCAGCTGAACACTGAAGCTTTCTTT	CASSNQLNTEAFF
.	TRBV28	TRBJ2-7	TRBD1	TGTGCCAGCAGAACTCGGGACAGATATTCCTACGAGCAGTACTTC	CASRTRDRYSYEQYF
.	TRBV27	TRBJ1-1	.	TGTGCCAGCAGTTTTGGGACTGAAGCTTTCTTT	CASSFGTEAFF
.	TRBV2	TRBJ2-3	.	TGTGCCAGCAGTGAAGAGATCAGTAGCACAGATACGCAGTATTTT	CASSEEISSTDTQYF
once	TRBV28	TRBJ1-2	TRBD1	TGTGCCAGCAGCCAGTCGACAGGGTTGGCTAACTATGGCTACACCTTC	CASSQSTGLANYGYTF
.	TRBV29-1	TRBJ2-2	.	TGCAGCGTTGAACAAACATCCGCCGGGGAGCTGTTTTTT	CSVEQTSAGELFF
.	TRBV18	TRBJ2-5	.	TGTGCCAGCTCACCCGACTTCCAAGGGGGACAAGAGACCCAGTACTTC	CASSPDFQGGQETQYF
.	TRBV6-2/TRBV6-3	TRBJ1-2	TRBD1	TGTGCCAGCAGTACAGGGGTGAACTATGGCTACACCTTC	CASSTGVNYGYTF
.	TRBV5-1	TRBJ2-6	.	TGCGCCAGCAGCCCAAACAGTCCTGGGGCCAACGTCCTGACTTTC	CASSPNSPGANVLTF
.	TRBV5-1	TRBJ2-1	.	TGCGCCAGCAGCTTGTACTATTTGGACAATGAGCAGTTCTTC	CASSLYYLDNEQFF
.	TRBV28	TRBJ1-4	.	TGTGCCAGCAGTTCGCCGCCTAATGAAAAACTGTTTTTT	CASSSPPNEKLFF
once	TRBV6-5	TRBJ2-7	TRBD2	TGTGCCAGCGCTCCTAGCGGCTCCTACGAGCAGTACTTC	CASAPSGSYEQYF
.	TRBV7-2	TRBJ2-1	TRBD2	TGTGCCAGCAGCTTAACGAGCGGGAGTTCTGGTGAGCAGTTCTTC	CASSLTSGSSGEQFF
few	TRBV28	TRBJ1-1	.	TGTGCCAGCAGTTTATTTGGGACCGCGAACACTGAAGCTTTCTTT	CASSLFGTANTEAFF
.	TRBV15	TRBJ1-6	TRBD1	TGTGCCACCAGCAGAGAGACAGGGGGCTCACCCCTCCACTTT	CATSRETGGSPLHF
once	TRBV2	TRBJ2-1	TRBD2	TGTGCCAGCAGGACGGTAGCGGGAGTGAGGAATGAGCAGTTCTTC	CASRTVAGVRNEQFF
.	TRBV12-3/TRBV12-4	TRBJ2-1	.	TGTGCCAGCAGTTTAGGCGGCTTCGATGAGCAGTTCTTC	CASSLGGFDEQFF
.	TRBV5-1	TRBJ2-5	.	TGCGCCAGCAGCTTAAGACAGTCACAGGAGACCCAGTACTTC	CASSLRQSQETQYF
.	TRBV2	TRBJ2-2	TRBD1	TGTGCCAGCCTTGGACAGGCGGGCACCGGGGAGCTGTTTTTT	CASLGQAGTGELFF
.	TRBV5-1	TRBJ1-5	.	TGCGCCAGCAGCTTGGCAGGGGGCAATCAGCCCCAGCATTTT	CASSLAGGNQPQHF
.	TRBV6-5	TRBJ1-4	TRBD1	TGTGCCAGCAGTTTCCTGACAGGGGGCAGGCAAAAACTGTTTTTT	CASSFLTGGRQKLFF
.	TRBV7-8	TRBJ1-5	TRBD1	TGTGCCAGCAGCTTAGGTTCTCCCAGGGGGAGCAATCAGCCCCAGCATTTT	CASSLGSPRGSNQPQHF
.	TRBV11-2	TRBJ1-1	TRBD1	TGTGCCAGCAGCACCAGACAGGGGTCGAACACTGAAGCTTTCTTT	CASSTRQGSNTEAFF
.	TRBV2	TRBJ2-1	TRBD2	TGTGCCAGCAGTAGAGAAGCGGGAAGCTCCTACAATGAGCAGTTCTTC	CASSREAGSSYNEQFF
.	TRBV6-4	TRBJ2-2	TRBD1	TGTGCCAGCAGTGCCTTTGGACAGGGGAACACCGGGGAGCTGTTTTTT	CASSAFGQGNTGELFF
.	TRBV9	TRBJ2-1	TRBD2	TGTGCCAGCAGCGTAGGGCTAGCGGGGGGTCTCTCCTACAATGAGCAGTTCTTC	CASSVGLAGGLSYNEQFF
once	TRBV28	TRBJ1-1	.	TGTGCCAGCAGTTCAGGGTTGTTCGACACTGAAGCTTTCTTT	CASSSGLFDTEAFF
.	TRBV6-6	TRBJ1-6	.	TGTGCCAGCAGTCCAAGGGGTTCGGATTCACCCCTCCACTTT	CASSPRGSDSPLHF